Following are 24 T cell receptor beta chains from one sample sequenced in a study of blood T cell repertoires in COVID-19. Some clones are missing from TCRdb's copy, which holds only in-frame ones; the method was immunoSEQ multiplex PCR. The table includes 250,000 to 300,000 clones, roughly 91% detected once. The sequencing sample was made of peripheral blood. The receptor set was obtained from a middle-aged man with acute or convalescent COVID-19.

This chain connects TRBV21-1 to TRBJ2-5; TRBD2, the table's D call, was not compared with the DNA. TRBV21-1 is annotated as a pseudogene. This CDR3 region has 13 residues. The CDR3, as DNA: TGTGCCAGCAATGACTTGACGCAAGAGACCCAGTACTTC. It yields the protein CASNDLTQETQYF.

V is TRBV7-2 and J is TRBJ1-6; D ambiguous. Germline CDR1 SGHTA, CDR2 FQGNSA. CDR3 length equals 13 residues. Trimming removed 5 bases at V and 13 bases at J, with 15 bases between. Here the CDR3 reads CASSAPPAGPLHF. Written as DNA, the CDR3 is TGTGCCAGCAGCGCCCCACCGGCGGGTCCCCTCCACTTT.

The sample holds one count of this clone. The chain couples TRBV5-1 to TRBJ1-1; D perhaps matches TRBD1 (6 bases). The germline gives CDR1 SGHRS, CDR2 YFSETQ. This CDR3 spans 12 amino acids. V shed 0 bases and J shed 8 bases, with 8 bases lying between them. The CDR3 region is CASSLVGQEAFF. The CDR3 DNA sequence: TGCGCCAGCAGCTTGGTTGGACAGGAAGCTTTCTTT.

The chain joins TRBV4-1 to TRBJ1-4, with D possibly TRBD1 on 6 matching bases. The V gene's germline CDR1 is MGHRA and CDR2 YSYEKL. CDR3 size: 14 residues. The germline V and J ends were trimmed by 6 bases and 2 bases, with 10 bases remaining between them. CDR3 protein: CASSTGWTNEKLFF. The DNA for the CDR3 is TGCGCCAGCAGTACAGGGTGGACTAATGAAAAACTGTTTTTT.

The chain employs TRBV6-5 and TRBJ1-4; a weak D match, TRBD1 (6 bases). The germline CDR1 and CDR2 sequences are MNHEY and SVGAGI. The V and J ends lost 4 bases and 11 bases respectively, with 11 bases between them. This CDR3 region has 12 residues. The CDR3 DNA is TGTGCCAGCAGTTCCCCTACAGGGAAACTGTTTTTT. This sequence encodes CASSSPTGKLFF.

J is TRBJ2-1 and V is TRBV7-8, with TRBD1 identical over 10 bases. CDR1 and CDR2 (germline): SGHVS, FQNEAQ. The CDR3 has 17 residues. Unmatched junction bases numbered 8, after V lost 2 bases and J lost 4 bases. CDR3 sequence reads: CASSLKSGTGVYNEQFF. The CDR3 bases are TGTGCCAGCAGCTTAAAGTCCGGGACAGGGGTTTACAATGAGCAGTTCTTC.

This rearrangement joins TRBV5-1 to TRBJ2-3; perhaps TRBD2 as D (5 bases). With 1 base removed from V and 0 bases from J, the gap between germline ends came to 12 bases. The CDR3 has 16 amino acids. Germline CDR1 reads SGHRS; CDR2 reads YFSETQ. CDR3 region: CASSLNSGVSTDTQYF. In nucleotides, the CDR3 is TGCGCCAGCAGCTTGAACAGCGGAGTTAGCACAGATACGCAGTATTTT.

The rearrangement joins TRBV12-5 to TRBJ2-7; 9 bases are a match to TRBD1. V trimming: 7 bases; J trimming: 5 bases; junction bases outside the gene matches: 6. The CDR3 totals 13 residues. Germline lookup yields CDR1 LGHNT and CDR2 FRNRAP. The CDR3 DNA follows: TGTGCTAGTGCCCCGGGACAGGGTCACGAGCAGTACTTC. Protein product: CASAPGQGHEQYF.

J is TRBJ1-2 and V is TRBV6-5; 10 bases align to TRBD1. Losses at the gene ends were 6 bases for V and 6 bases for J; bases not matched to a gene: 10. Looked up from germline, CDR1 is MNHEY and CDR2 is SVGAGI. The CDR3 spans 15 residues. The CDR3 sequence: CASRQFLGQGDGYTF. The CDR3 DNA is TGTGCCAGCAGACAATTCTTAGGACAGGGGGATGGCTACACCTTC.

The V gene is TRBV4-1, the J gene TRBJ1-1; tentative D call: TRBD1 (5 bases). The V end was cut by 1 base, the J end by 4 bases, with 7 bases between. The CDR3 sequence is 13 residues long. CDR1 MGHRA and CDR2 YSYEKL come from the germline V gene. The DNA for the CDR3 is TGCGCCAGCAGCCAAGGGGGCTTCACTGAAGCTTTCTTT. Amino acids: CASSQGGFTEAFF.

CDR3 coding DNA: TGCGCCAGCAGCGCGCAGGGGCCGAACACCGGGGAGCTGTTTTTT. This translates into CASSAQGPNTGELFF. This sequence joins TRBV5-1 and TRBJ2-2, with D perhaps matching TRBD1 (6 bases). Germline lookup yields CDR1 SGHRS and CDR2 YFSETQ. CDR3 length: 15 residues. Trimming left V 4 bases short and J 0 bases short, with 10 bases between.

The gene calls are TRBV6-5 and TRBJ2-1, with D possibly being TRBD2 (8 bases). CDR3 length: 13 residues. Germline CDR1 MNHEY, CDR2 SVGAGI. Trimming removed 5 bases from V and 9 bases from J, with 14 bases in between. CDR3: CASSRDSGSEQFF. CDR3 coding DNA: TGTGCCAGCAGTCGGGACAGCGGGAGTGAGCAGTTCTTC.

The chain carries TRBV10-3 and TRBJ1-2, with 10 nucleotides matching TRBD1. The germline gives CDR1 ENHRY, CDR2 SYGVKD. The CDR3 has 15 amino acids. Trimming removed 2 bases from V and 4 bases from J; junction bases left unmatched: 4. The CDR3 sequence: CAISEQTGGFYGYTF. The CDR3 bases are TGTGCCATCAGTGAGCAGACAGGGGGCTTCTATGGCTACACCTTC.

As for this clone: The junction and the germline gene differ at one end; a read error may be behind it. The V gene is TRBV5-5, the J gene TRBJ2-3; 10 bases are a match to TRBD2. The germline CDR1 and CDR2 sequences are SGHKS and YYEKEE (reference sequence). This CDR3 region has 16 residues. For the CDR3, the DNA is TGTGCCAGCAGTTTGGGCGGACTAGCGGGCACAGATACGCAGTATTTT. As protein: CASSLGGLAGTDTQYF.

A remark on this clone: Relative to the germline gene, one junction end is altered; a read error may explain this. The chain joins TRBV11-2 to TRBJ2-3; weak D call: TRBD2 (6 bases). This CDR3 region has 15 residues. The V gene's germline CDR1 is SGHAT and CDR2 FQNNGV. For the CDR3, the DNA is TGTGCCAGCAGCCTTGTGGAGGGTGTGTCAGATGCGCAGTATTTT. This gives the protein CASSLVEGVSDAQYF.

The chain carries TRBV2 and TRBJ2-7; 9 bases line up with TRBD2. V lost 3 bases to trimming and J lost 0 bases; unmatched junction nucleotides: 3. The CDR3 has 15 residues. Germline CDR1 and CDR2: SNHLY and FYNNEI. DNA for the CDR3: TGTGCCAGCAGTGAGTGGCGGGGGGGCTCCTACGAGCAGTACTTC. This codes for CASSEWRGGSYEQYF.

The chain couples TRBV15 to TRBJ2-7; 9 bases match TRBD1. Germline trimming cut 5 bases from V and 5 bases from J; bases unmatched to any gene: 19. This CDR3 is built from 18 residues. Germline V gene lookup returns CDR1 LNHNV and CDR2 YYDKDF (reference sequence). CDR3 loop: CATSARMSLTGGSHEQYF. DNA of the CDR3: TGTGCCACCAGCGCTCGAATGAGTTTGACAGGGGGTAGTCACGAGCAGTACTTC. Using reference TRBV15 and TRBJ2-7 for the parts outside the CDR3, the full variable domain is DAMVIQNPRYQVTQFGKPVTLSCSQTLNHNVMYWYQQKSSQAPKLLFHYYDKDFNNEADTPDNFQSRRPNTSFCFLDIRSPGLGDTAMYLCATSARMSLTGGSHEQYFGPGTRLTVT.

V is TRBV5-4 and J is TRBJ2-3; 8 positions agree with TRBD2. Germline CDR1 is SGHNT and CDR2 is YYREEE (reference sequence). V shed 0 bases and J 5 bases; nucleotides not matched to a gene: 8. The CDR3 loop spans 16 amino acids. CDR3 coding DNA: TGTGCCAGCAGCTTGGGGACTAGCTATAAGGTAGATACGCAGTATTTT. Its protein is CASSLGTSYKVDTQYF.

CDR3 bases: TGTGCCAGCAGCGCCCCTGGGACAGCGATTGGAAACACCATATATTTT. This codes for CASSAPGTAIGNTIYF. V usage is TRBV5-6 and J usage is TRBJ1-3; 7 bases fit TRBD1. V lost 4 bases and J lost 3; bases outside the gene matches: 10. Germline lookup yields CDR1 SGHDT and CDR2 YYEEEE. There are 16 residues in the CDR3.

The chain has TRBV20-1 and TRBJ2-1; D is possibly TRBD2 (7 bases). Trimming cost V 3 bases and J 2 bases, with 11 bases left between them. Germline V gives CDR1 DFQATT, CDR2 SNEGSKA (reference sequence). There are 14 residues in the CDR3. The CDR3 here is CSASLGGAYNEQFF. The CDR3 nucleotides read TGCAGTGCTAGTCTAGGGGGGGCCTACAATGAGCAGTTCTTC.

The rearrangement uses TRBV5-1 and TRBJ1-2; 9 bases are a match to TRBD1. This CDR3 has 13 residues. V shed 3 bases, J shed 7 bases, and the junction held 4 bases outside the gene matches. The germline V gene has CDR1 SGHRS and CDR2 YFSETQ. The CDR3 DNA reads as TGCGCCAGCAGCTGGACAGGGGAGGTTGGCTACACCTTC. It yields the protein CASSWTGEVGYTF.

The chain combines TRBV30 with TRBJ1-1; D gene ambiguous. The CDR3 has 11 amino acids. Trimming took 2 bases from V and 11 from J, leaving 12 bases between them. Germline V gives CDR1 GTSNPN, CDR2 SVGIG (reference sequence). The CDR3: CAWSHEGGAFF. In nucleotides, the CDR3 is TGTGCCTGGAGTCACGAGGGAGGGGCTTTCTTT. Looking up the rest from reference TRBV30 and TRBJ1-1 gives the full variable domain: SQTIHQWPATLVQPVGSPLSLECTVEGTSNPNLYWYRQAAGRGLQLLFYSVGIGQISSEVPQNLSASRPQDRQFILSSKKLLLSDSGFYLCAWSHEGGAFFGQGTRLTVV.

The V call is TRBV5-1, the J call TRBJ1-1, with D perhaps matching TRBD1 (6 bases). V lost 4 bases and J lost 1, with 11 bases in between. CDR1 and CDR2 (germline): SGHRS, YFSETQ. The CDR3 loop spans 14 amino acids. CDR3 loop: CASSEQGPNTEAFF. The CDR3 DNA sequence: TGCGCCAGCAGCGAACAGGGCCCGAACACTGAAGCTTTCTTT.

This clone was recorded a few times. This chain links TRBV24-1 with TRBJ2-1, with TRBD1 identical over 7 bases. After removal of 3 bases from V and 6 bases from J, the junction contained 7 bases not matched to a gene. CDR3 length: 15 residues. Per the germline V gene, CDR1 is KGHDR and CDR2 is SFDVKD. CDR3 bases: TGTGCCACCAGTGATACACAGGGGCTGGGCAATGAGCAGTTCTTC. It specifies CATSDTQGLGNEQFF.